This TCR beta chain came from a study of blood T cell repertoires in COVID-19. Germline lookup yields CDR1 SGHNT and CDR2 YYREEE (reference sequence). V dropped 0 bases and J dropped 3 bases, with 9 bases sitting between them. The CDR3 runs 14 residues. The method was immunoSEQ multiplex PCR; TCRdb's version includes in-frame clones alone and lacks a portion of them. The table records about 380,000 clones, roughly 91% of them present only once. To note about this clone: Within the sample, other DNA sequences also encode this same CDR3.

This receptor was taken from a young woman who had recovered from COVID-19. Sequenced: PBMCs or T cells enriched from blood (not recorded which). V is TRBV5-4 and J is TRBJ1-1; D is perhaps TRBD1 (6 bases). This chain's CDR3 is CASSLEGVDTEAFF. The CDR3, as DNA: TGTGCCAGCAGCTTGGAGGGGGTAGACACTGAAGCTTTCTTT.